This T cell receptor (beta chain) stems from a study of graft-versus-host responses after intestinal transplantation. Study context: Transplants were multivisceral, liver-intestinal, or isolated intestinal. Each recipient received anti-thymocyte globulin induction, then tacrolimus and steroids for approximately 3 years. The study, taken as a whole, reports: GvH clones occurred in recipient marrow; some first appeared in ileum or blood. Graft-versus-host to host-versus-graft clonal ratios in allografts were high in patients with graft-donor T cell macrochimerism.

Concerning this clone itself: Its antigen is not known.

Germline lookup yields CDR1 SGDLS and CDR2 YYNGEE. Trimming took off 4 bases at V and 6 bases at J, with 17 bases between the two ends. This CDR3 spans 15 amino acids. Method: immunoSEQ multiplex PCR; TCRdb's copy keeps in-frame clones and lacks some. This table has 90,000 to 150,000 clones, 90% to 95% appearing once. The sequence was obtained from a human donor who received an intestinal transplant. The V call is TRBV9, the J call TRBJ2-1; D perhaps matches TRBD1 (6 bases). Sequenced material: unstimulated CD8+ T cells sorted from spleen or lymph node cells, taken before intestinal transplant. CDR3: CASSPPQGIVNEQFF. CDR3 sequence (DNA): TGTGCCAGCAGCCCCCCCCAGGGGATTGTCAATGAGCAGTTCTTC.